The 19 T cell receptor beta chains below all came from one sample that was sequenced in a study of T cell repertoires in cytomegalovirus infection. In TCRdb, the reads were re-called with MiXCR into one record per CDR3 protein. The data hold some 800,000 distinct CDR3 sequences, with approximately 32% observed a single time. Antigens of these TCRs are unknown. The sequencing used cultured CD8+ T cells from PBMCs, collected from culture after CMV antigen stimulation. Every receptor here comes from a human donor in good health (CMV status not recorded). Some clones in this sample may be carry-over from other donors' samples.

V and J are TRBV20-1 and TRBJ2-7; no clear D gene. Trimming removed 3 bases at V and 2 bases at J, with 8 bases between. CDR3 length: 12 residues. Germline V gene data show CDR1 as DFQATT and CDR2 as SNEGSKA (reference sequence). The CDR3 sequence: CSASLKAYEQYF. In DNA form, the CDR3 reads TGCAGTGCTAGCCTCAAGGCCTACGAGCAGTACTTC.

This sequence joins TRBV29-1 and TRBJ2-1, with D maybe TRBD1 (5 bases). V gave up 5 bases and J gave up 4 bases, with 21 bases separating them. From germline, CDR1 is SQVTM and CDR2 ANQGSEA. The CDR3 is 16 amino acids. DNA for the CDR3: TGCAGCGTTCCCTACACCGCGAATAGGGGTTACAATGAGCAGTTCTTC. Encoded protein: CSVPYTANRGYNEQFF.

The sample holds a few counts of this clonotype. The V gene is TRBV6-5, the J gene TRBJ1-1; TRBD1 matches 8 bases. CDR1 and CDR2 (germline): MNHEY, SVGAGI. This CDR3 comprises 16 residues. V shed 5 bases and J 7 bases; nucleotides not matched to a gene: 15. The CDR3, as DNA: TGTGCCAGCAGTCCTTTGACAGGGGAGGACCCTGATGAAGCTTTCTTT. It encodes CASSPLTGEDPDEAFF.

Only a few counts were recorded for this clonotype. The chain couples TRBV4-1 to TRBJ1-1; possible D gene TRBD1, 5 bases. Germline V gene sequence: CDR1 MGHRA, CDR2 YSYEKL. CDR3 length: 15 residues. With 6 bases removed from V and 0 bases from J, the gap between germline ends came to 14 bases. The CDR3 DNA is TGCGCCAGCAGTCGGACGGCAGGGCTGAACACTGAAGCTTTCTTT. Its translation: CASSRTAGLNTEAFF.

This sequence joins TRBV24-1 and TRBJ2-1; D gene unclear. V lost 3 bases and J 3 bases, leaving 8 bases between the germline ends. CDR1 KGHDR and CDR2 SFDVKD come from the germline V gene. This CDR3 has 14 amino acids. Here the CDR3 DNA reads TGTGCCACCAGTGATGCCGCTGGCTACAATGAGCAGTTCTTC. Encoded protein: CATSDAAGYNEQFF.

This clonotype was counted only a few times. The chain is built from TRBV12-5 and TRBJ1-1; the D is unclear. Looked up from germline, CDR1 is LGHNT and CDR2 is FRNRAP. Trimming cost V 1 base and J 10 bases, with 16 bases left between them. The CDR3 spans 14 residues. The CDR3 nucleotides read TGTGCTAGTGGTTTGGGTAATCCGGTCTTTGCAGCTTTCTTT. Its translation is CASGLGNPVFAAFF.

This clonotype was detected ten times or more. CDR3: CASKEDGNSNQPQHF. The CDR3 nucleotides are TGTGCCAGCAAAGAGGACGGAAATAGCAATCAGCCCCAGCATTTT. This chain links TRBV6-1 with TRBJ1-5; no clear D. Between the trimmed V and J ends, which lost 7 bases and 0 bases, there was a span of 13 bases. CDR1 and CDR2 (germline): MNHNS, SASEGT. The CDR3 is made up of 15 amino acids.

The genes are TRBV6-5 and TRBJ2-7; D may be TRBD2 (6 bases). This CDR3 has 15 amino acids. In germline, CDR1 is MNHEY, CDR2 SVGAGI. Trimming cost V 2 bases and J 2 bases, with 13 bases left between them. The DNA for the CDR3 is TGTGCCAGCAGTTACGGGCGGGGATTCCCCTACGAGCAGTACTTC. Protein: CASSYGRGFPYEQYF.

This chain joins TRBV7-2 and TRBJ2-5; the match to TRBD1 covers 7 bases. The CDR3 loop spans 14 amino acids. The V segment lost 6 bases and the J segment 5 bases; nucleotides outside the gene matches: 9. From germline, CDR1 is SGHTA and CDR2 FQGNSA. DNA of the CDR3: TGTGCCAGCAGTTTGACAGGGCCGGCGGAGACCCAGTACTTC. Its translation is CASSLTGPAETQYF. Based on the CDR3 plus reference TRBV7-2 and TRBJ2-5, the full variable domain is GAGVSQSPSNKVTEKGKDVELRCDPISGHTALYWYRQSLGQGLEFLIYFQGNSAPDKSGLPSDRFSAERTGGSVSTLTIQRTQQEDSAVYLCASSLTGPAETQYFGPGTRLLVL.

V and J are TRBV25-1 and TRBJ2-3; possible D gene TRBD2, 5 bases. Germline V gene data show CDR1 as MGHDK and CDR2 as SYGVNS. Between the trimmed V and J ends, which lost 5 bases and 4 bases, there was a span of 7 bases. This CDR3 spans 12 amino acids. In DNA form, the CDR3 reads TGTGCCAGCAGTACTAGTGCAGATACGCAGTATTTT. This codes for CASSTSADTQYF.

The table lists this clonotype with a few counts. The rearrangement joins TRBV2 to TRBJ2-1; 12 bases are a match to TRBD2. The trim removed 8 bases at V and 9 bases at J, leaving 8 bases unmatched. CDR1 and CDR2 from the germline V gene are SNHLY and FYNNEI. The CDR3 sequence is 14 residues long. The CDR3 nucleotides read TGTGCCAGCCTAGGACTAGCGGGGAATTCTGAGCAGTTCTTC. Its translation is CASLGLAGNSEQFF.

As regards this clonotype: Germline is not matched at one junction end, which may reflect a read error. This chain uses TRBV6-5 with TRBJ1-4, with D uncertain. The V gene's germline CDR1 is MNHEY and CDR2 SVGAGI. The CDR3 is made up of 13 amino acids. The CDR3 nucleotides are TGTGCCAGCAGTGACTCTCAAGGGGAAAAACTGTTTTTT. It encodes CASSDSQGEKLFF.

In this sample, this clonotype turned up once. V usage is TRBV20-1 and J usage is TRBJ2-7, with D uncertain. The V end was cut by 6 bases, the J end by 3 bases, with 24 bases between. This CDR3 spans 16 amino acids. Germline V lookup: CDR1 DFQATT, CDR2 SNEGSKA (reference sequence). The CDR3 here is CSAQHPQSLRIYEQYF. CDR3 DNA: TGCAGTGCCCAGCACCCACAGTCACTCCGAATCTACGAGCAGTACTTC.

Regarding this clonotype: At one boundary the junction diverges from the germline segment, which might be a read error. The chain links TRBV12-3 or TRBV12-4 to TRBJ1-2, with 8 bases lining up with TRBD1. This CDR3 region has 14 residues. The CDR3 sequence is CVSSLSPGGNGYTF. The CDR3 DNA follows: TGTGTCAGCAGCCTTTCCCCAGGGGGCAATGGCTACACCTTC.

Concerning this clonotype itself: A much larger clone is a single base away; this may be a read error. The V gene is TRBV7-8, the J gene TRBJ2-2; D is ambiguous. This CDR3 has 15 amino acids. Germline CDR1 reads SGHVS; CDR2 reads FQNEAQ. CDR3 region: CASSLGIVNTVELFF. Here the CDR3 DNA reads TGTGCCAGCAGCTTAGGGATCGTGAACACCGTGGAGCTGTTTTTT.

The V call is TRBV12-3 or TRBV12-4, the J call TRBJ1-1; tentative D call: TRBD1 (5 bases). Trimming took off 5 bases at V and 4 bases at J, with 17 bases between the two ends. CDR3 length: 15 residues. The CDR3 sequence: CASSQRDFQGTEAFF. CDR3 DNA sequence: TGTGCCAGCAGTCAGAGGGACTTCCAAGGCACTGAAGCTTTCTTT.

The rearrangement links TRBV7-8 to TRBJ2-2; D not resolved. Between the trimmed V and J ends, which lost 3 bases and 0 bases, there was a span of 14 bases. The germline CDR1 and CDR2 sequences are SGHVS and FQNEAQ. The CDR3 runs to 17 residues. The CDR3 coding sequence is TGTGCCAGCAGCTTTAGTTTGGGCTTCGCGAACACCGGGGAGCTGTTTTTT. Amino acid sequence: CASSFSLGFANTGELFF.

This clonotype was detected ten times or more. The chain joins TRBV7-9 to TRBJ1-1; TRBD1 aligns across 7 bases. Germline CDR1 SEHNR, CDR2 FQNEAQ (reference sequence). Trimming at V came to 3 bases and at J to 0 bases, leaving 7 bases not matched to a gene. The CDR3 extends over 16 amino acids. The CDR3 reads CASSFDDRAMNTEAFF. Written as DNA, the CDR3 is TGTGCCAGCAGCTTCGATGACAGGGCAATGAACACTGAAGCTTTCTTT.

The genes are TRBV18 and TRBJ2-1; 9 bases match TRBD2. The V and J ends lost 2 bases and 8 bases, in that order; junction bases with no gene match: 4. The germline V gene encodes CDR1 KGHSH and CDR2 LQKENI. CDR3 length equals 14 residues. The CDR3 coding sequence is TGTGCCAGCTCACCAATAGCGGGGGACGATGAGCAGTTCTTC. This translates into CASSPIAGDDEQFF. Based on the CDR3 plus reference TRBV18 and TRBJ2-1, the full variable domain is NAGVMQNPRHLVRRRGQEARLRCSPMKGHSHVYWYRQLPEEGLKFMVYLQKENIIDESGMPKERFSAEFPKEGPSILRIQQVVRGDSAAYFCASSPIAGDDEQFFGPGTRLTVL.